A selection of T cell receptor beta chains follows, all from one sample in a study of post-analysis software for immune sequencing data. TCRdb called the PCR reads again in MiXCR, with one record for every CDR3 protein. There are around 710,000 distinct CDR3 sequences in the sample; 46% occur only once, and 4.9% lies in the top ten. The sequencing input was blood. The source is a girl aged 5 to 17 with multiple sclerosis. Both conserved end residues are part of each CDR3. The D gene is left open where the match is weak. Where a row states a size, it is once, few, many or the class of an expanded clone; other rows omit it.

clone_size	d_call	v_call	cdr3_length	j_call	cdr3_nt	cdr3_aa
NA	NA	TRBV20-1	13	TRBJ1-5	TGCAGTGCTGGTGACCTGAGCAATCAGCCCCAGCATTTT	CSAGDLSNQPQHF
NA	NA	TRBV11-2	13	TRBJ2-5	TGTGCCAGCAGCTTAGTGTCTCTAGAGACCCAGTACTTC	CASSLVSLETQYF
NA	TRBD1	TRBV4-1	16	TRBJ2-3	TGCGCCAGCAGCCAGCTACAGGGGTCCCCCACAGATACGCAGTATTTT	CASSQLQGSPTDTQYF
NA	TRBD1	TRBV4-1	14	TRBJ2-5	TGCGCCAGCAGCACCTACAGGGGCGGGGAGACCCAGTACTTC	CASSTYRGGETQYF
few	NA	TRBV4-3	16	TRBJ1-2	TGCGCCAGCAGCCAAGATGTAGCAGCACGAAACTATGGCTACACCTTC	CASSQDVAARNYGYTF
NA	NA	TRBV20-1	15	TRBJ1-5	TGCAGTGCTAGGCCTTCCCCAGGAGGCGGTCAGCCCCAGCATTTT	CSARPSPGGGQPQHF
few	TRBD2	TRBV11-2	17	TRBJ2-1	TGTGCCAGCAGCTTGGCGGCGGGGGGGGGATTTTACAATGAGCAGTTCTTC	CASSLAAGGGFYNEQFF
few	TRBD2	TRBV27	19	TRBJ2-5	TGTGCCAGCAGTTTCGGAGTTTACGGGGGAGGGCCTCCCCAAGAGACCCAGTACTTC	CASSFGVYGGGPPQETQYF
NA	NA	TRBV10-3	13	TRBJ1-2	TGTGCCATCAGTGGACAGTTTAACTATGGCTACACCTTC	CAISGQFNYGYTF
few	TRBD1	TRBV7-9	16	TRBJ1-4	TGTGCCAGCAGCTTAGCGAGACAGGGCTCTAATGAAAAACTGTTTTTT	CASSLARQGSNEKLFF
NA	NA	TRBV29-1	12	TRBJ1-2	TGCAGCGTTGAAGATCGGCATCATGGCTACACCTTC	CSVEDRHHGYTF
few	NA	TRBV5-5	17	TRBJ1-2	TGTGCCAGCAGCTCTACCAGGCAGGGTCGGGTTAACTATGGCTACACCTTC	CASSSTRQGRVNYGYTF
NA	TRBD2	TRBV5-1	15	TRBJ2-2	TGCGCCAGCAGCTACCAAGACGGGAGGACCGGGGAGCTGTTTTTT	CASSYQDGRTGELFF
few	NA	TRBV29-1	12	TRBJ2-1	TGCAGCGTGGGTCCAAATAAGAATGAGCAGTTCTTC	CSVGPNKNEQFF
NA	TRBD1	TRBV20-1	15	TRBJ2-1	TGCAGTGCTAGAGTGACCCAGGGGGCGTTCGGTGAGCAGTTCTTC	CSARVTQGAFGEQFF
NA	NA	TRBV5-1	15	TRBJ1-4	TGCGCCAGCAGCTTGACCGCCCCGGGTACTGAAAAACTGTTTTTT	CASSLTAPGTEKLFF
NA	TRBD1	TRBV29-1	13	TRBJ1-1	TGCAGCGTGGGGGACAGGGCCAACACTGAAGCTTTCTTT	CSVGDRANTEAFF
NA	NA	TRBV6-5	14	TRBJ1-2	TGTGCCAGCAGTTACTCGGGGCCAGGGTTCGGCTACACCTTC	CASSYSGPGFGYTF
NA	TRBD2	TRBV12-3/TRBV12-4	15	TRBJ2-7	TGTGCCAGCAGTTCTTCTAGCGGGAGGGCCTACGAGGAGTACTTC	CASSSSSGRAYEEYF
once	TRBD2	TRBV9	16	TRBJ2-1	TGTGCCAGCAGCGTAGCAGAGCAGCGGGAGGGCTATGAGCAGTTCTTC	CASSVAEQREGYEQFF
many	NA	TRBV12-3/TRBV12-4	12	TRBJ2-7	TGTGCCAGCAGCCCGACAGGAGTCGAGCAGTACTTC	CASSPTGVEQYF
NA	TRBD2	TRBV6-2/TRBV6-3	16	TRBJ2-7	TGTGCCAGCAGTCCCACCCGGACTAGCGGGACCTACGAGCAGTACTTC	CASSPTRTSGTYEQYF
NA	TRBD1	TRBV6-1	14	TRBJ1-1	TGTGCCAGCAGCCGACAGGGGTCGGGCACTGAAGCTTTCTTT	CASSRQGSGTEAFF
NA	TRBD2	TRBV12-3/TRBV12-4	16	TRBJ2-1	TGTGCCAGCAGGACTCAGACTAGCGGGACTTACAATGAGCAGTTCTTC	CASRTQTSGTYNEQFF
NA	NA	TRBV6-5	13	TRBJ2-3	TGTGCCAGCAGCCCGGTGTTGACGGATACGCAGTATTTT	CASSPVLTDTQYF
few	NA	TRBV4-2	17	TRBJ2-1	TGTGCCAGCAGCCAAGAACCTGGGATAGCCTCCTACAATGAGCAGTTCTTC	CASSQEPGIASYNEQFF
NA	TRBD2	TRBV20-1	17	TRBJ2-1	TGCAGTGCTAGTGTGACAGGATGGCTAGCGGGAGTTAGTGAGCAGTTCTTC	CSASVTGWLAGVSEQFF
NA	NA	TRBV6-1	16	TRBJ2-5	TGTGCCAGCAGCCCCTCGTGGAGGGAGCTACAAGAGACCCAGTACTTC	CASSPSWRELQETQYF
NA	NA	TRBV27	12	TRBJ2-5	TGTGCCAGCGGTTACATACAAGAGACCCAGTACTTC	CASGYIQETQYF
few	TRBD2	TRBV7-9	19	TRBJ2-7	TGTGCCAGCAGCTTATCAGGGGGCGGAGCGGGAGGGCATCTCTACGAGCAGTACTTC	CASSLSGGGAGGHLYEQYF
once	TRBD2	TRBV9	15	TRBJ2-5	TGTGCCAGCAGCGTACACGGGAGGACCCAAGAGACCCAGTACTTC	CASSVHGRTQETQYF
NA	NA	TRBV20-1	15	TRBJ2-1	TGCAGTGCTAGAGTCGGATTGAGCTCCTACAATGAGCAGTTCTTC	CSARVGLSSYNEQFF
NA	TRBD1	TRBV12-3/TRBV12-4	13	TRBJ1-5	TGTGCCAGCCAGGACAGGGGGGGTCAGCCCCAGCATTTT	CASQDRGGQPQHF
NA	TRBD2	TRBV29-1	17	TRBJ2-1	TGCAGCGTTGAAGACCGGCCTAGCGGGAGAATATTAGATGAGCAGTTCTTC	CSVEDRPSGRILDEQFF
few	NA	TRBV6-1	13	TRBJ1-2	TGTGCCAGCAGCGGGGGGCCCTACTATGGCTACACCTTC	CASSGGPYYGYTF
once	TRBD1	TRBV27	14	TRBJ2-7	TGTGCCAGCAGTCTACAGGGGAACACCTACGAGCAGTACTTC	CASSLQGNTYEQYF
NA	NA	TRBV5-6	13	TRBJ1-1	TGTGCCAGCAGCTGGGGGACGAACACTGAAGCTTTCTTT	CASSWGTNTEAFF
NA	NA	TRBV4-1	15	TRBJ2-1	TGCGCCAGCAGCCAAGGTTTGGGGACGGGGGATGAGCAGTTCTTC	CASSQGLGTGDEQFF
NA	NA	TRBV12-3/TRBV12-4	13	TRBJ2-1	TGTGCCAGCAGTTCCTTAGCGGACTGGGAGCAGTTCTTC	CASSSLADWEQFF
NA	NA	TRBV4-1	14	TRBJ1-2	TGCGCCAGCAGCCAAGATCTCATTAACTATGGCTACACCTTC	CASSQDLINYGYTF
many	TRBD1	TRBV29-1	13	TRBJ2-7	TGCAGCGCTAGGGGACAGACTTCCTACGAGCAGTACTTC	CSARGQTSYEQYF
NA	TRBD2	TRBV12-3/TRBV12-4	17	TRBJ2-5	TGTGCCAGCACCTGGACTAGCGGGCGACCGACTAAAGAGACCCAGTACTTC	CASTWTSGRPTKETQYF
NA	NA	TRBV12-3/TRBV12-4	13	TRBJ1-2	TGTGCCAGCAGTTTTCAGGATAACTATGGCTACACCTTC	CASSFQDNYGYTF
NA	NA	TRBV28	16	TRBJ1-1	TGTGCCAGCAGTCCTCGCCGGACAGTAGATGAGACTGAAGCTTTCTTT	CASSPRRTVDETEAFF
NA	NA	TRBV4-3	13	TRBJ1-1	TGCGCCAGCAGCCAAGGGCCAGGGGCTGAAGCTTTCTTT	CASSQGPGAEAFF
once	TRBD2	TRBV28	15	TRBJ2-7	TGTGCCAGCAGTTTAGGCGGGAGCTCTACGAGCGAGCAGTACTTC	CASSLGGSSTSEQYF
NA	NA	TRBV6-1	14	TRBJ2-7	TGTGCCAGCAGTGAAGCGGTCTATACCTACGAGCAGTACTTC	CASSEAVYTYEQYF
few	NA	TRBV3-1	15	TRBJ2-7	TGTGCCAGCAGCCAAGCGGGGATCCCCTACAATGAGCAGTACTTC	CASSQAGIPYNEQYF
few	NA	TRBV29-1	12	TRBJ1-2	TGCAGCGTTGAACGCCCAGAGGGTGGCTACACCTTC	CSVERPEGGYTF
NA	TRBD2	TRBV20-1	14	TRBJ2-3	TGCAGTGCAGGACTAGCGGGGCTCACAGATACGCAGTATTTT	CSAGLAGLTDTQYF
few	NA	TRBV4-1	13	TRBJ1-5	TGCGCCAGCAGCCAAGATAGGGCGGGGCCCCAGCATTTT	CASSQDRAGPQHF
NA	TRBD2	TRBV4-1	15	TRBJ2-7	TGCGCCAGCAACCAAGATCGTGGACTAGGTTACGAGCAGTACTTC	CASNQDRGLGYEQYF
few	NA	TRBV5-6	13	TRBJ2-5	TGTGCCAGCAGCCTCATGTACCAAGAGACCCAGTACTTC	CASSLMYQETQYF
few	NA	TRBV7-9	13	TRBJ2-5	TGTGCCAGCAGCCCGTACGGAGAGGAGACCCAGTACTTC	CASSPYGEETQYF
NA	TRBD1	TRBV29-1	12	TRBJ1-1	TGCAGCGCATGGGACAGAGCCACTGAAGCTTTCTTT	CSAWDRATEAFF
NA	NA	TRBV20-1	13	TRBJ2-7	TGCAGTGCTAGGTCGGGACGGGGCTACGAGCAGTACTTC	CSARSGRGYEQYF
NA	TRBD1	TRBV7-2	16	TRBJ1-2	TGTGCCAGCAGCCCCCCAGGGACAGGTGTAGACCATGGCTACACCTTC	CASSPPGTGVDHGYTF